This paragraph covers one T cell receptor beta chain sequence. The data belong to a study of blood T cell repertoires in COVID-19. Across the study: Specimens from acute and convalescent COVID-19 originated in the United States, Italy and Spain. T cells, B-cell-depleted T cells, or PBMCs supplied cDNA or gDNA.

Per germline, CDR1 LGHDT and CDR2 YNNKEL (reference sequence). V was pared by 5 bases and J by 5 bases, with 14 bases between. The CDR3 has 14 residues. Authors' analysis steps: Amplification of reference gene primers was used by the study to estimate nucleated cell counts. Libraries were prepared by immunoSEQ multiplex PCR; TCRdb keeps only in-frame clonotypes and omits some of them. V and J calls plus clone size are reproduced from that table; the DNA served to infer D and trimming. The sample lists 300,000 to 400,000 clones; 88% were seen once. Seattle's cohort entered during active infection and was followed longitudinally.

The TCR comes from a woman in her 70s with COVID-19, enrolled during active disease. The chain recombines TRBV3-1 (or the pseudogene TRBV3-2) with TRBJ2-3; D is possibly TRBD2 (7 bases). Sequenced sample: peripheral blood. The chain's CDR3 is CASSFRGAGDTQYF. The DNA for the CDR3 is TGTGCCAGCAGCTTTCGGGGGGCGGGAGATACGCAGTATTTT.